These 9 T cell receptor beta chains originate from one sample sequenced in a study of T cell responses to AZD1222 COVID-19 vaccine. This table comes from immunoSEQ multiplex PCR, and its TCRdb copy is limited to in-frame clones, with some not included. The data hold some 200,000 clones, with just over 90% observed a single time. Here the sequenced sample was peripheral blood, taken 28 days after the second AZD1222 dose. The receptors shown here come from an adult who received the AZD1222 COVID-19 vaccine.

The chain couples TRBV12-3 or TRBV12-4 to TRBJ1-1; tentative D call: TRBD1 (6 bases). V was shortened by 7 bases and J by 4 bases, with 13 bases between the two germline ends. This CDR3 contains 13 residues. This CDR3 reads CASTRRGGTEAFF. The CDR3 DNA reads as TGTGCCAGCACCCGTCGAGGGGGCACTGAAGCTTTCTTT.

The V call is TRBV7-9, the J call TRBJ2-7; 7 bases line up with TRBD1. This CDR3 is built from 14 residues. CDR1 is SEHNR and CDR2 is FQNEAQ in the germline V gene (reference sequence). V lost 0 bases, J lost 6 bases, and 5 bases stayed unmatched. The DNA of the CDR3 is TGTGCCAGCAGCTTAGCTCAGACAGGGCGCGAGCAGTACTTC. Amino acids: CASSLAQTGREQYF.

The V gene is TRBV6-5, the J gene TRBJ1-2; tentatively, D is TRBD1 (6 bases). V was pared by 7 bases and J by 4 bases, with 16 bases between. This CDR3 contains 14 residues. Germline V gives CDR1 MNHEY, CDR2 SVGAGI. The CDR3 coding sequence is TGTGCCAGCAAGAGAGGACAGACAGGCTATGGCTACACCTTC. It translates to CASKRGQTGYGYTF.

This chain links TRBV27 with TRBJ2-3, with 8 bases lining up with TRBD2. The CDR3 is 17 residues long. Germline CDR1 is MNHEY and CDR2 is SMNVEV (reference sequence). With V trimmed by 0 bases and J by 4 bases, 9 bases remained unmatched. The CDR3 DNA is TGTGCCAGCAGTTTATCGGCGCTTAGCGGGATACCAGATACGCAGTATTTT. It encodes CASSLSALSGIPDTQYF.

This clone was observed once. The chain employs TRBV9 and TRBJ2-6, with D unresolved. CDR3 length equals 16 residues. CDR1 and CDR2 from the germline V gene are SGDLS and YYNGEE. Trimming cost V 3 bases and J 0 bases, with 10 bases left between them. This CDR3 is CASSARGSSGANVLTF. CDR3 bases: TGTGCCAGCAGCGCTAGAGGATCCTCTGGGGCCAACGTCCTGACTTTC.

The CDR3 here is CAIQEGYGYTF. The CDR3 bases are TGTGCCATCCAGGAGGGGTATGGCTACACCTTC. The chain couples TRBV28 to TRBJ1-2, with D perhaps TRBD1 (5 bases). Trimming removed 10 bases at V and 5 bases at J, with 11 bases between. The CDR3 length is 11 residues. The germline CDR1 and CDR2 sequences are MDHEN and SYDVKM.

The chain employs TRBV6-5 and TRBJ1-4; possible D gene TRBD1, 6 bases. This CDR3 is built from 14 residues. Germline-derived CDR1 and CDR2 are MNHEY and SVGAGI. The germline V and J ends were trimmed by 2 bases and 2 bases, with 6 bases remaining between them. Here the CDR3 reads CASSYTGTNEKLFF. CDR3 DNA: TGTGCCAGCAGTTACACAGGGACTAATGAAAAACTGTTTTTT.

The J gene is TRBJ2-1, the V gene TRBV21-1; the tabulated D call, TRBD1, remains unverified against the DNA. TRBV21-1 represents a pseudogene. CDR3 length equals 13 residues. This CDR3 reads CASTTADRGGQFF. DNA for the CDR3: TGTGCCAGCACCACGGCGGACAGGGGAGGTCAGTTCTTC.

The chain is built from TRBV20-1 and TRBJ2-3; no clear D gene. V lost 4 bases, J lost 3 bases, and 2 bases lay in between. The CDR3 has 10 residues. From germline, CDR1 is DFQATT and CDR2 SNEGSKA (reference sequence). Written as DNA, the CDR3 is TGCAGTGCTACAACAGATACGCAGTATTTT. The encoded protein is CSATTDTQYF.